Following are 15 T cell receptor beta chains from one sample sequenced in a study of OX40 agonist ivuxolimab in advanced cancers. TCRdb's copy holds only in-frame clones and misses some; the assay was immunoSEQ multiplex PCR. In the table there are tens of thousands of clones, more than 85% of which are singletons. Material: CD4+ or CD8+ T cells sorted from blood, obtained in a trial of the OX40 agonist ivuxolimab. These receptors all stem from an adult with an advanced solid tumor such as melanoma, head and neck, liver or kidney cancer.

This clone has only a few counts. The chain links TRBV28 to TRBJ1-5; no definite D call. The CDR3 is made up of 12 amino acids. Germline CDR1 MDHEN, CDR2 SYDVKM. The V gene lost 7 bases and the J gene lost 2 bases, with 6 bases spanning the gap. This CDR3 is CASTFRNQPQHF. The CDR3 coding sequence is TGTGCCAGCACCTTTCGCAATCAGCCCCAGCATTTT.

V gene TRBV30 combines with J gene TRBJ1-5; D gene unclear. Germline V gene sequence: CDR1 GTSNPN, CDR2 SVGIG (reference sequence). The CDR3 runs 13 residues. V lost 2 bases, J lost 4 bases, and 9 bases lay in between. The CDR3 nucleotides read TGTGCCTGGAGTAAGAGCGTTAATCAGCCCCAGCATTTT. Residues: CAWSKSVNQPQHF.

The chain links TRBV7-2 to TRBJ2-5; 9 nucleotides line up with TRBD2. Germline V gene lookup returns CDR1 SGHTA and CDR2 FQGNSA. There are 15 residues in the CDR3. Trimming removed 5 bases from V and 5 bases from J; junction bases left unmatched: 9. CDR3 bases: TGTGCCAGCAGCACCATAGCGGGAGTGAGTGAGACCCAGTACTTC. Translation gives CASSTIAGVSETQYF.

The CDR3: CASSIFTLNTGELFF. For the CDR3, the DNA is TGTGCCAGTAGTATTTTCACACTGAACACCGGGGAGCTGTTTTTT. The chain employs TRBV19 and TRBJ2-2; D ambiguous. Germline-derived CDR1 and CDR2 are LNHDA and SQIVND (reference sequence). The V end lost 3 bases, the J end lost 1 base, and 9 bases lay between the germline ends. This CDR3 is 15 amino acids long.

This clone was counted a few times. This sequence joins TRBV2 and TRBJ2-1; D gene unclear. Trimming pared 4 bases from V and 0 bases from J, leaving 10 bases between. CDR1 and CDR2 from the germline V gene are SNHLY and FYNNEI. The CDR3 spans 15 residues. In DNA, the CDR3 is TGTGCCAGCAGTGGGAGCTTCAGCTCCTACAATGAGCAGTTCTTC. The encoded protein is CASSGSFSSYNEQFF. Full variable domain (outside the CDR3, taken from reference TRBV2 and TRBJ2-1): EPEVTQTPSHQVTQMGQEVILRCVPISNHLYFYWYRQILGQKVEFLVSFYNNEISEKSEIFDDQFSVERPDGSNFTLKIRSTKLEDSAMYFCASSGSFSSYNEQFFGPGTRLTVL.

J is TRBJ2-3 and V is TRBV7-3; either TRBD1 or TRBD2 may supply D (5 bases each). CDR3 length: 13 residues. Germline assignment: CDR1 SGHTA and CDR2 FQGTGA. V lost 5 bases, J lost 6 bases, and 12 bases lay in between. CDR3 region: CASSRGGRDTQYF. As DNA, the CDR3 is TGTGCCAGCAGCCGTGGGGGTAGGGATACGCAGTATTTT.

The chain recombines TRBV27 with TRBJ2-2; TRBD2 agrees at 9 bases. This CDR3 contains 14 residues. Trimming at V came to 10 bases and at J to 5 bases, leaving 8 bases not matched to a gene. Germline V gives CDR1 MNHEY, CDR2 SMNVEV (reference sequence). CDR3 nucleotide sequence: TGTGCCACCAATAGCGGGAGACCGACCGGGGAGCTGTTTTTT. This gives the protein CATNSGRPTGELFF.

This chain connects TRBV5-4 to TRBJ2-7, with 13 nucleotides matching TRBD2. Germline CDR1 SGHNT, CDR2 YYREEE (reference sequence). The CDR3 totals 15 residues. Germline trimming cut 2 bases from V and 5 bases from J; bases unmatched to any gene: 4. The CDR3 loop reads CASSFGLAGVNEQYF. The CDR3 region has the DNA TGTGCCAGCAGCTTCGGACTAGCGGGAGTTAACGAGCAGTACTTC.

The V and J genes are TRBV19 and TRBJ2-7, with D maybe TRBD2 (5 bases). Trimming removed 1 base at V and 0 bases at J, with 10 bases between. The CDR3 is 15 amino acids. CDR1 LNHDA and CDR2 SQIVND come from the germline V gene (reference sequence). The DNA for the CDR3 is TGTGCCAGTAGTATAGTCGGAGGAAGCTCCTACGAGCAGTACTTC. This translates into CASSIVGGSSYEQYF.

The chain uses TRBV29-1 and TRBJ2-1; 10 nucleotides agree with TRBD2. The length of the CDR3 is 15 residues. Germline CDR1 and CDR2: SQVTM and ANQGSEA. The junction had 11 bases not matched to a gene; V was cut back by 6 bases and J by 6 bases. CDR3 sequence reads: CSVALLAGVSNEQFF. The CDR3 nucleotides read TGCAGCGTCGCCCTTCTAGCGGGAGTTTCCAATGAGCAGTTCTTC.

This chain connects TRBV6-1 to TRBJ2-5, with TRBD1 matching 8 bases. CDR3 length equals 14 residues. From germline, CDR1 is MNHNS and CDR2 SASEGT. V gave up 4 bases and J gave up 4 bases; unmatched junction bases: 5. The CDR3 DNA reads as TGTGCCAGCAGTGGTACAGGGGGTATAGAGACCCAGTACTTC. It specifies CASSGTGGIETQYF.

This chain joins TRBV7-9 and TRBJ2-5; 8 bases fit TRBD1. V lost 5 bases to trimming and J lost 2 bases; unmatched junction nucleotides: 1. Germline lookup yields CDR1 SEHNR and CDR2 FQNEAQ (reference sequence). The CDR3 spans 13 residues. The CDR3 DNA is TGTGCCAGCAGCCGACAGGGGCAAGAGACCCAGTACTTC. Its protein product is CASSRQGQETQYF.

The chain links TRBV5-1 to TRBJ2-1; D gene uncertain. The CDR3 is 15 amino acids. V lost 0 bases and J lost 0, with 7 bases in between. CDR1 is SGHRS and CDR2 is YFSETQ in the germline V gene. CDR3 sequence: CASSLGWSSYNEQFF. CDR3 bases: TGCGCCAGCAGCTTGGGGTGGAGCTCCTACAATGAGCAGTTCTTC.

V usage is TRBV7-2 and J usage is TRBJ2-2; TRBD2 matches at 7 bases. This CDR3 contains 15 residues. Germline V gene lookup returns CDR1 SGHTA and CDR2 FQGNSA. V shed 2 bases, J shed 4 bases, and the junction held 4 bases outside the gene matches. The CDR3 bases are TGTGCCAGCAGCTTAATACCTAGCGGCACCGGGGAGCTGTTTTTT. Translating gives CASSLIPSGTGELFF.

The rearrangement uses TRBV7-9 and TRBJ2-3; D not resolved. CDR1 is SEHNR, CDR2 FQNEAQ, per germline (reference sequence). The CDR3 extends over 14 amino acids. V gave up 7 bases and J gave up 0 bases, with 11 bases separating them. CDR3 sequence (DNA): TGTGCCAGCACCCACCGGGTTAGCACAGATACGCAGTATTTT. Translated, it gives CASTHRVSTDTQYF.